The 9 T cell receptor beta chains in this list originate from one sample, sequenced in a study of T-cell memory formation after mild COVID-19. TCRdb reprocessed the 5' RACE reads with MiXCR, giving one entry per CDR3 protein. The profile shows about 260,000 distinct CDR3 sequences, over 15% of them singletons. The sequenced sample consisted of PBMCs or a T cell subset sorted from them (not recorded which). These receptors all stem from a man between 18 and 35 years old who had mild COVID-19 (a few samples of this study predate the infection). Cell type and time point are not known.

This clonotype was seen a few times. The gene calls are TRBV27 and TRBJ2-1, with 10 bases that match TRBD2. Germline-derived CDR1 and CDR2 are MNHEY and SMNVEV (reference sequence). CDR3 size: 21 residues. The V segment lost 2 bases and the J segment 8 bases; nucleotides outside the gene matches: 24. The CDR3 coding sequence is TGTGCCAGCAGTTTAATGGGCCCCGGGACTAGCGCCCCAGCTAGGTACGATGAGCAGTTCTTC. Translating gives CASSLMGPGTSAPARYDEQFF.

The rearrangement joins TRBV7-3 to TRBJ2-1; D remains unclear. This CDR3 has 13 amino acids. Trimming stripped 2 bases from V and 5 bases from J, with 7 bases between. CDR1 and CDR2 from the germline V gene are SGHTA and FQGTGA. The CDR3, as DNA: TGTGCCAGCAGCTTACTGCACAACAATGAGCAGTTCTTC. Its translation is CASSLLHNNEQFF.

The rearrangement uses TRBV6-1 and TRBJ2-1, with 7 positions matching TRBD2. After removal of 7 bases from V and 0 bases from J, the junction contained 6 bases not matched to a gene. The V gene's germline CDR1 is MNHNS and CDR2 SASEGT. There are 15 residues in the CDR3. CDR3 residues: CASTGWGGSYNEQFF. For the CDR3, the DNA is TGTGCCAGCACCGGATGGGGGGGCTCCTACAATGAGCAGTTCTTC.

The chain combines TRBV12-3 or TRBV12-4 with TRBJ2-7; tentatively, D is TRBD1 (5 bases). V lost 5 bases and J lost 7, with 12 bases in between. The CDR3 contains 12 residues. As DNA, the CDR3 is TGTGCCAGCAGTAGACCTCCAGGGGAGCAGTACTTC. It codes for CASSRPPGEQYF.

This clonotype was counted a few times. The CDR3 nucleotides are TGCAGCGCACAGCTTTTCAGGGCCGATACGCAGTATTTT. It encodes CSAQLFRADTQYF. This chain connects TRBV29-1 to TRBJ2-3, with a tentative D call TRBD1 (5 bases). The CDR3 runs 13 residues. Germline lookup yields CDR1 SQVTM and CDR2 ANQGSEA. The V gene lost 7 bases and the J gene lost 6 bases, with 17 bases spanning the gap.

This clonotype came up a few times. The rearrangement links TRBV5-1 to TRBJ2-5; tentative D call: TRBD2 (5 bases). This CDR3 has 15 residues. CDR1 is SGHRS, CDR2 YFSETQ, per germline. V was trimmed by 0 bases and J by 4 bases, leaving 13 bases between them. This chain's CDR3 is CASSLESGRGETQYF. The CDR3 DNA sequence: TGCGCCAGCAGCTTGGAATCAGGACGGGGAGAGACCCAGTACTTC.

There are a few counts of this clonotype. The chain joins TRBV29-1 to TRBJ2-3, with a weak D call TRBD1 (6 bases). Trimming took 6 bases from V and 1 from J, leaving 14 bases between them. The length of the CDR3 is 14 residues. The V gene's germline CDR1 is SQVTM and CDR2 ANQGSEA. CDR3 residues: CSVNREVGTDTQYF. The CDR3 nucleotides are TGCAGCGTCAACAGGGAAGTAGGCACAGATACGCAGTATTTT.

The V and J genes are TRBV10-3 and TRBJ2-3; the match to TRBD2 covers 8 bases. The CDR3 runs 14 residues. Germline V gives CDR1 ENHRY, CDR2 SYGVKD. The V segment lost 7 bases and the J segment 0 bases; nucleotides outside the gene matches: 3. The CDR3 here is CAITLAGSTDTQYF. CDR3 bases: TGTGCCATCACCCTAGCGGGTAGCACAGATACGCAGTATTTT.

A note on this clonotype: The junction differs from germline at one of its ends, possibly a read error. The chain has TRBV6-1 and TRBJ2-6; a weak D match, TRBD1 (5 bases). CDR1 is MNHNS and CDR2 is SASEGT in the germline V gene. There are 15 residues in the CDR3. CDR3 amino acids: CASSLQRSGANVMTF. In DNA form, the CDR3 reads TGTGCCAGCAGTCTACAAAGATCTGGGGCCAACGTCATGACTTTC.